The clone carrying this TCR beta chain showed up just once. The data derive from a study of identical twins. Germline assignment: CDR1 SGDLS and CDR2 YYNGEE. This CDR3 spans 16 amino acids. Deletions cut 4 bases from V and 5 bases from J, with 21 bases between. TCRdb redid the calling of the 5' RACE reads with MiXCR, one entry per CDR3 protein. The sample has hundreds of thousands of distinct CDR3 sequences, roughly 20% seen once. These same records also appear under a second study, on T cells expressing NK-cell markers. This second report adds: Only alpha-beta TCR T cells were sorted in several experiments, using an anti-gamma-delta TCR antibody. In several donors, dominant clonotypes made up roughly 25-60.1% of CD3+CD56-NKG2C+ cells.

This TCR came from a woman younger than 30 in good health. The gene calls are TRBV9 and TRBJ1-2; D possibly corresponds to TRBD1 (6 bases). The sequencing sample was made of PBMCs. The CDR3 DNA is TGTGCCAGCAGCAAAGAGGCGGACAGACCCACTTATGGCTACACCTTC. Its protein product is CASSKEADRPTYGYTF. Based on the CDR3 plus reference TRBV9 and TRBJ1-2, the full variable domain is DSGVTQTPKHLITATGQRVTLRCSPRSGDLSVYWYQQSLDQGLQFLIQYYNGEERAKGNILERFSAQQFPDLHSELNLSSLELGDSALYFCASSKEADRPTYGYTFGSGTRLTVV.